The TCR beta chain under discussion was sequenced for a study of OX40 agonist ivuxolimab in advanced cancers. Sequencing was performed with immunoSEQ multiplex PCR; in TCRdb, only in-frame clones are kept and a portion is missing. This repertoire shows approximately 11,000 clones, 75% to 85% found once; its top ten account for 16%. Samples of blood were obtained at baseline, on cycle 4 day 1, and on cycle 7 day 1. This CDR3 spans 13 amino acids. Trimming at V came to 5 bases and at J to 4 bases, leaving 6 bases not matched to a gene. CDR1 and CDR2 (germline): SGHTS, YDEGEE. The chain links TRBV5-8 to TRBJ2-7; 7 positions match TRBD2. The sequence was collected from an adult with an advanced solid tumor such as melanoma, head and neck, liver or kidney cancer. Sequencing was performed on CD4+ or CD8+ T cells sorted from blood, taken in a trial of the OX40 agonist ivuxolimab. CDR3 in amino acids: CASSPYSGYEQYF. The CDR3 DNA follows: TGTGCCAGCAGTCCCTATAGCGGGTACGAGCAGTACTTC.